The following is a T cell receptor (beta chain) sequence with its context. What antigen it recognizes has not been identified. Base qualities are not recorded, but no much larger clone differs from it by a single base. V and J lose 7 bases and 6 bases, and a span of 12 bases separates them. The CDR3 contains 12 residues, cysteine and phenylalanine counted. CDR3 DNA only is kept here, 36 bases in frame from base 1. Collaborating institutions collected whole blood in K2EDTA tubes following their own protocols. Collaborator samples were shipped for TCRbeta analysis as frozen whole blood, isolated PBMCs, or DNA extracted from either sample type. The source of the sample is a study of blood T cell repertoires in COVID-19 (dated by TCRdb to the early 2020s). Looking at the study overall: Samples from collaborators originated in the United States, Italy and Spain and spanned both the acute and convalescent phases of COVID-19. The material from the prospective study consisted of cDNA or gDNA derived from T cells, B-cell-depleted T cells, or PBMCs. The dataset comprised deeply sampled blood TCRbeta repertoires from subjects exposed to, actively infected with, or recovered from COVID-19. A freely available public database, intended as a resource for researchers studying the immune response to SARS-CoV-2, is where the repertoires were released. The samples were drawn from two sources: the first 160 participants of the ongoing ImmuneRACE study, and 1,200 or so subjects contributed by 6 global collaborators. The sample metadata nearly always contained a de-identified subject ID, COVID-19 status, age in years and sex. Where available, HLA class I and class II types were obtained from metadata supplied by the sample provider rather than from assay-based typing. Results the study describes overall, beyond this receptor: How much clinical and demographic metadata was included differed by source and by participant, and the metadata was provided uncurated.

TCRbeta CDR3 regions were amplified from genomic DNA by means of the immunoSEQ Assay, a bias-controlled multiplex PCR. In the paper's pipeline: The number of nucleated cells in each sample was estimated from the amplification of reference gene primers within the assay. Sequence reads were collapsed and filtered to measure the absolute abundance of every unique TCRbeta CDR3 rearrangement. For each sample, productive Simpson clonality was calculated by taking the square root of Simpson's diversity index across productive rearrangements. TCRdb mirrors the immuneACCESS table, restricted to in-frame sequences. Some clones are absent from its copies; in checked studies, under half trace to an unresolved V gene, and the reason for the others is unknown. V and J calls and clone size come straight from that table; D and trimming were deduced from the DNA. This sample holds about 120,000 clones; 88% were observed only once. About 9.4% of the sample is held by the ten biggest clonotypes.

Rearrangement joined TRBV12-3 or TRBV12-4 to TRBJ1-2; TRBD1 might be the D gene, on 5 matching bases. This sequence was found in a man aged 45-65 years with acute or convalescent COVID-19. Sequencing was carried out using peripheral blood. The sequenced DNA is TGTGCCAGCACCAGGGTACGCGATGGCTACACCTTC. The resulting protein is CASTRVRDGYTF.